The rows below give T cell receptor beta chains drawn from one sample of a study of blood T cell repertoires in COVID-19. Repertoires were generated with immunoSEQ multiplex PCR, while TCRdb's copy carries only in-frame clones and drops some. This sample yields about 140,000 clones, of which roughly four fifths are seen a single time; around 8.6% belongs to the top ten. Source material: peripheral blood. The receptors were gathered from a human donor in a cohort sampled during active COVID-19. Both conserved end residues are part of each CDR3. The D gene is left open where the match is weak. Only part of the rows carry a size: once, few, many, or a class if the clone is expanded.

. | TRBJ1-1 | . | TRBV7-9 | TGTGCCAGCAGCTCGACAGTGAACACTGAAGCTTTCTTT | CASSSTVNTEAFF
. | TRBJ2-7 | . | TRBV5-1 | TGCGCCAGCAGCTTGCTACGGGACAACTACGAGCAGTACTTC | CASSLLRDNYEQYF
. | TRBJ1-2 | TRBD1 | TRBV6-4 | TGTGCCACACACAGGGGGCCCAACTATGGCTACACCTTC | CATHRGPNYGYTF
few | TRBJ2-7 | . | TRBV7-9 | TGTGCCAGCAGCTTGGACCCTAGGGGAGAGCAGTACTTC | CASSLDPRGEQYF
. | TRBJ2-3 | . | TRBV12-3/TRBV12-4 | TGTGCCAGTCAGGACGGAGGTACGCAGTATTTT | CASQDGGTQYF
. | TRBJ1-4 | . | TRBV6-5 | TGTGCCAGCAGCCTCTCTGCAACTAATGAAAAACTGTTTTTT | CASSLSATNEKLFF
. | TRBJ2-7 | TRBD2 | TRBV6-2/TRBV6-3 | TGTGCCAGCAGTACACGACTAGCGGGACTATCCTACGAGCAGTACTTC | CASSTRLAGLSYEQYF
. | TRBJ2-5 | . | TRBV5-6 | TGTGCCAGCAGCTTGGTTTCAGGGGCTGTTCGGACCCAGTACTTC | CASSLVSGAVRTQYF
. | TRBJ2-1 | TRBD1 | TRBV11-3 | TGTGCCAGCAGCCGTGGACAGGGCAACAATGAGCAGTTCTTC | CASSRGQGNNEQFF
. | TRBJ1-4 | TRBD1 | TRBV5-1 | TGCGCCAGCAGCTCCGGGACAGGGGACGAAAAACTGTTTTTT | CASSSGTGDEKLFF
. | TRBJ1-5 | . | TRBV28 | TGTGCCAGCAGTCTATACACGTATAGCAATCAGCCCCAGCATTTT | CASSLYTYSNQPQHF
. | TRBJ2-7 | . | TRBV19 | TGTGCCAGTAGTATAGGGGGAGGTATCTACGAGCAGTACTTC | CASSIGGGIYEQYF
. | TRBJ1-3 | . | TRBV6-5 | TGTGCCAGCAGTTGGGAGGTAGCAGGGTCCGGAAACACCATATATTTT | CASSWEVAGSGNTIYF
. | TRBJ1-5 | TRBD1 | TRBV19 | TGTGCCAGTAGGCAGGGGGAAACTTCCCGTCAGCCCCAGCATTTT | CASRQGETSRQPQHF
. | TRBJ1-1 | . | TRBV5-1 | TGCGCCAGCAGCTTGGTCCAGGGGTTGGGCACTGAAGCTTTCTTT | CASSLVQGLGTEAFF
few | TRBJ2-7 | TRBD2 | TRBV19 | TGTGCCAGTAGTACTAGCGGGGGGCCGGGTTACGAGCAGTACTTC | CASSTSGGPGYEQYF
few | TRBJ1-2 | . | TRBV6-6 | TGTGCCAGCAGTTACTCGAGAGACTATGGCTACACCTTC | CASSYSRDYGYTF
. | TRBJ1-2 | . | TRBV29-1 | TGCAGCGTTCCGGGGAGAACTAACTATGGCTACACCTTC | CSVPGRTNYGYTF
. | TRBJ2-7 | . | TRBV7-2 | TGTGCCAGCAGCTTAAGACAGACTTACGAGCAGTACTTC | CASSLRQTYEQYF
. | TRBJ2-7 | TRBD1 | TRBV6-6 | TGTGCCGGGATCTTTGACAGGGGCCGCCCGTTCTACGAGCAGTACTTC | CAGIFDRGRPFYEQYF
. | TRBJ1-4 | . | TRBV15 | TGTGCCACCAGCAGAGGCGGTAGCCCGGTCGAAAAACTGTTTTTT | CATSRGGSPVEKLFF
. | TRBJ2-2 | . | TRBV10-1 | TGCGCCAGCAGCCATCGTCGACTAGTCGAGGCCGGGGAGCTGTTTTTT | CASSHRRLVEAGELFF